The 27 T cell receptor beta chains below all came from one sample that was sequenced in a study of spatial heterogeneity in lung cancer. TCRdb re-called the 5' RACE reads through MiXCR, storing one row per CDR3 protein. This table holds several thousand distinct CDR3 sequences, nearly 4% found once. Time point defined: sample taken at primary tumor resection. Whole RNA, which was extracted from tumor, nontumor lung tissue or frozen PBMC, was sequenced without any cell sorting. The specimen comprised normal lung tissue next to the tumor, sampled at surgery. The receptor source for this set is a female donor with early-stage non-small cell lung cancer.

This clonotype was seen repeatedly, ten times or more. A library made for alpha chains picked up this beta chain off target, so its size means little. The chain has TRBV6-1 and TRBJ2-3, with D unclear. V lost 0 bases and J 6 bases, leaving 13 bases between the germline ends. CDR3 size: 15 residues. Germline lookup yields CDR1 MNHNS and CDR2 SASEGT. CDR3 loop: CASSEAPGFWDTQYF. In DNA form, the CDR3 reads TGTGCCAGCAGTGAAGCCCCAGGATTCTGGGATACGCAGTATTTT.

This clonotype has ten or more counts. Being off target in a library aimed at alpha chains, this beta chain has a size of little meaning. The V gene is TRBV20-1, the J gene TRBJ2-5; TRBD1 might be the D (6 bases). V was shortened by 4 bases and J by 4 bases, with 13 bases between the two germline ends. The CDR3 extends over 13 amino acids. Germline V CDR1 and CDR2: DFQATT, SNEGSKA (reference sequence). CDR3 sequence reads: CSAILRGVETQYF. In nucleotides, the CDR3 is TGCAGTGCTATTCTCAGGGGAGTAGAGACCCAGTACTTC.

Note on this clonotype: Because the library targeted alpha chains, this beta chain is an off-target read whose size means little. This rearrangement joins TRBV20-1 to TRBJ2-3; D ambiguous. This CDR3 has 11 amino acids. V was cut by 6 bases and J by 4 bases, with 8 bases left in between. Germline V gene lookup returns CDR1 DFQATT and CDR2 SNEGSKA (reference sequence). CDR3 in amino acids: CSAERADTQYF. The CDR3 DNA reads as TGCAGTGCGGAACGGGCAGATACGCAGTATTTT.

This clonotype has ten or more counts. Within a library made for alpha chains, this beta chain is off target, and its count is uninformative. This CDR3 is CASSPFTLSTDTQYF. CDR3 DNA sequence: TGTGCCAGCAGCCCTTTTACCCTCAGCACAGATACGCAGTATTTT. This chain uses TRBV7-9 with TRBJ2-3; D is unresolved. The CDR3 is 15 residues long. Germline assignment: CDR1 SEHNR and CDR2 FQNEAQ (reference sequence). V was clipped by 5 bases and J by 0 bases, with 12 bases between them.

In its sample, this clonotype is medium-sized (0.01 to 0.1%). This beta chain was picked up by a library intended for alpha chains and is off target, so its count carries little meaning. The chain links TRBV6-1 to TRBJ1-6; D possibly corresponds to TRBD1 (5 bases). The CDR3 runs to 18 residues. Between the trimmed V and J ends, which lost 2 bases and 7 bases, there was a span of 21 bases. Germline CDR1 MNHNS, CDR2 SASEGT. DNA for the CDR3: TGTGCCAGCAGTGAAAGACCTAAGGGCCCCGGGGCCAATTCACCCCTCCACTTT. Its protein is CASSERPKGPGANSPLHF.

This clonotype came up many times. This beta chain is a stray sequence in a library constructed for alpha chains; its clone size is not meaningful. The chain is built from TRBV6-2 or TRBV6-3 and TRBJ2-1; D is unresolved. V lost 5 bases, J lost 7 bases, and 12 bases lay in between. Germline lookup yields CDR1 MNHEY and CDR2 SVGEGT. There are 13 residues in the CDR3. The CDR3 here is CASSVTKPNEQFF. The DNA of the CDR3 is TGTGCCAGCAGTGTTACTAAACCTAATGAGCAGTTCTTC.

By sample fraction, this clonotype is medium-sized (0.01 to 0.1%). This beta chain was picked up by a library intended for alpha chains and is off target, so its count carries little meaning. This chain connects TRBV28 to TRBJ1-2, with 9 bases matching TRBD1. The CDR3 spans 14 residues. CDR1 and CDR2 from the germline V gene are MDHEN and SYDVKM. V gave up 8 bases and J gave up 6 bases; unmatched junction bases: 10. CDR3 DNA: TGTGCCAGCGGGCGTGAGGGACAGGGTAATGGCTACACCTTC. Translated: CASGREGQGNGYTF.

A word on this clonotype: This beta chain turned up in a library designed for alpha chains; as an off-target read, its abundance says little. The rearrangement uses TRBV28 and TRBJ2-1, with 12 bases aligning to TRBD2. Germline V gene lookup returns CDR1 MDHEN and CDR2 SYDVKM. V lost 2 bases, J lost 0 bases, and 5 bases stayed unmatched. CDR3 size: 18 residues. CDR3 in amino acids: CASSLLAGGQGSYNEQFF. The CDR3 nucleotides read TGTGCCAGCAGTTTACTAGCGGGAGGGCAGGGCTCCTACAATGAGCAGTTCTTC. The full variable domain, in which reference TRBV28 and TRBJ2-1 provide the parts outside the CDR3, is DVKVTQSSRYLVKRTGEKVFLECVQDMDHENMFWYRQDPGLGLRLIYFSYDVKMKEKGDIPEGYSVSREKKERFSLILESASTNQTSMYLCASSLLAGGQGSYNEQFFGPGTRLTVL.

Many counts were recorded for this clonotype. This beta chain turned up in a library designed for alpha chains; as an off-target read, its abundance says little. The chain links TRBV27 to TRBJ1-1; TRBD1 might be the D (5 bases). Trimming stripped 3 bases from V and 4 bases from J, with 12 bases between. Germline-derived CDR1 and CDR2 are MNHEY and SMNVEV (reference sequence). The CDR3 extends over 14 amino acids. The CDR3 DNA follows: TGTGCCAGCAGTTTGATGGGGGGGGTCACTGAAGCTTTCTTT. Encoded protein: CASSLMGGVTEAFF.

This clonotype was counted at least ten times. A library prepared for alpha chains yielded this beta chain as an off-target read; its size is of little meaning. This chain connects TRBV3-1 to TRBJ1-1; TRBD1 is a possible D gene (5 bases). There are 16 residues in the CDR3. V lost 1 base and J 5 bases, leaving 17 bases between the germline ends. Germline lookup yields CDR1 LGHDT and CDR2 YNNKEL (reference sequence). CDR3 in DNA: TGTGCCAGCAGCCAAGTCCAGGGTCTTAGGGGAACTGAAGCTTTCTTT. This sequence encodes CASSQVQGLRGTEAFF.

This clonotype has ten or more counts. Being off target in a library aimed at alpha chains, this beta chain has a size of little meaning. The rearrangement links TRBV7-2 to TRBJ2-1; 7 bases are a match to TRBD2. Losses at the gene ends were 2 bases for V and 2 bases for J; bases not matched to a gene: 3. The CDR3 extends over 15 amino acids. Germline V gene lookup returns CDR1 SGHTA and CDR2 FQGNSA. The CDR3 DNA follows: TGTGCCAGCAGCTTAACACGGGGGGCCTACAATGAGCAGTTCTTC. Translated: CASSLTRGAYNEQFF.

This clonotype was seen ten or more times. The library was prepared for alpha chains; this beta chain is a stray read, so its frequency means little. This rearrangement joins TRBV6-1 to TRBJ2-7; 10 bases align to TRBD2. CDR1 MNHNS and CDR2 SASEGT come from the germline V gene. The ends lost 2 bases at V and 5 bases at J; junction bases unmatched: 9. The CDR3 is 16 residues long. The CDR3 nucleotides read TGTGCCAGCAGTGAATGGGCTAGCGGGGGCCGGGACGAGCAGTACTTC. This encodes CASSEWASGGRDEQYF.

This clonotype has a count of ten or more. Being off target in a library aimed at alpha chains, this beta chain has a size of little meaning. The J gene is TRBJ2-5, the V gene TRBV27; maybe TRBD2 (6 bases). V was pared by 1 base and J by 1 base, with 10 bases between. Germline CDR1 and CDR2: MNHEY and SMNVEV (reference sequence). The CDR3 extends over 15 amino acids. CDR3 DNA sequence: TGTGCCAGCAGTTTATGGGCTAGCGCCCAAGAGACCCAGTACTTC. Protein: CASSLWASAQETQYF.

This clonotype appeared many times. This beta chain slipped into a library made for alpha chains as a stray read, so its size is not meaningful. This sequence joins TRBV10-1 and TRBJ2-1; 9 bases match TRBD2. Germline V lookup: CDR1 WNHNN, CDR2 SYGVQD (reference sequence). The CDR3 sequence is 15 residues long. V was pared by 3 bases and J by 9 bases, with 9 bases of the junction left unmatched. The CDR3 loop is CASSDMRGGRAEQFF. The CDR3 DNA reads TGCGCCAGCAGTGATATGCGGGGGGGCCGGGCTGAGCAGTTCTTC.

This clonotype was recorded many times. This beta chain is an unintended read in a library built for alpha chains; its size means little. The chain uses TRBV6-2 or TRBV6-3 and TRBJ1-6, with 8 bases lining up with TRBD1. The germline CDR1 and CDR2 sequences are MNHEY and SVGEGT. Trimming at V came to 2 bases and at J to 8 bases, leaving 2 bases not matched to a gene. This CDR3 spans 14 amino acids. Written as DNA, the CDR3 is TGTGCCAGCAGTTACCAGGGGGCTGATTCACCCCTCCACTTT. Amino acid sequence: CASSYQGADSPLHF.

This clonotype was seen ten or more times. This beta chain is a stray read from a library made for alpha chains; its abundance is not meaningful. The V gene is TRBV29-1, the J gene TRBJ1-1; D may be TRBD1 (6 bases). Germline CDR1 reads SQVTM; CDR2 reads ANQGSEA. V dropped 4 bases and J dropped 0 bases, with 12 bases sitting between them. The CDR3 sequence is 14 residues long. The CDR3 DNA reads TGCAGCGTTGCTGCAGGGGCCCTGAACACTGAAGCTTTCTTT. Translating gives CSVAAGALNTEAFF.

In its sample, this clonotype was seen many times. Since it is a stray read in a library aimed at alpha chains, this beta chain has a size that is not meaningful. J is TRBJ2-2 and V is TRBV11-2; D may be TRBD2 (6 bases). CDR1 and CDR2 (germline): SGHAT, FQNNGV. This CDR3 has 13 amino acids. V lost 5 bases and J lost 6, with 10 bases in between. The CDR3 reads CASSTTSPGELFF. The CDR3 DNA follows: TGTGCCAGCAGCACAACTAGCCCCGGGGAGCTGTTTTTT.

This clonotype is deemed medium-sized. Because the library targeted alpha chains, this beta chain is an off-target read whose size means little. This rearrangement joins TRBV3-1 to TRBJ2-7; D is tentatively TRBD1 or TRBD2 (6 bases each). Trimming stripped 0 bases from V and 0 bases from J, with 9 bases between. In germline, CDR1 is LGHDT, CDR2 YNNKEL (reference sequence). The length of the CDR3 is 15 residues. DNA for the CDR3: TGTGCCAGCAGCCAAGACGGGGGCGACTCCTACGAGCAGTACTTC. Protein product: CASSQDGGDSYEQYF.

In its sample, this clonotype was seen many times. With the library built for alpha chains, this beta chain is off target and its frequency is not meaningful. V is TRBV7-8 and J is TRBJ2-6; 8 positions match TRBD1. Germline CDR1 SGHVS, CDR2 FQNEAQ. This CDR3 comprises 13 residues. V trimming: 4 bases; J trimming: 12 bases; junction bases outside the gene matches: 5. CDR3 nucleotide sequence: TGTGCCAGCAGCTCCCTGGACAGGGCCGTCCTGACTTTC. Translation gives CASSSLDRAVLTF. Variable domain in full (rest from reference TRBV7-8 and TRBJ2-6): GAGVSQSPRYKVAKRGQDVALRCDPISGHVSLFWYQQALGQGPEFLTYFQNEAQLDKSGLPSDRFFAERPEGSVSTLKIQRTQQEDSAVYLCASSSLDRAVLTFGAGSRLTVL.

There are many counts of this clonotype. In a library made to pick up alpha chains, this beta chain is a stray read with a size that means little. V gene TRBV28 combines with J gene TRBJ2-3; 11 positions match TRBD2. Germline CDR1 MDHEN, CDR2 SYDVKM. Trimming took 2 bases from V and 6 from J; bases not matched to a gene: 10. The CDR3 has 17 residues. The CDR3 sequence: CASSLAGTSGIGDTQYF. Written as DNA, the CDR3 is TGTGCCAGCAGTTTAGCCGGGACTAGCGGAATCGGGGATACGCAGTATTTT. Drawing the rest from reference TRBV28 and TRBJ2-3, the complete variable domain is DVKVTQSSRYLVKRTGEKVFLECVQDMDHENMFWYRQDPGLGLRLIYFSYDVKMKEKGDIPEGYSVSREKKERFSLILESASTNQTSMYLCASSLAGTSGIGDTQYFGPGTRLTVL.

This clonotype is judged medium-sized. As an off-target read in a library built for alpha chains, this beta chain has a frequency of little significance. The gene calls are TRBV2 and TRBJ2-2; either TRBD1 or TRBD2 may fit D (5 bases each). CDR3 length equals 14 residues. Trimming removed 5 bases from V and 4 bases from J, with 11 bases in between. Germline V gene data show CDR1 as SNHLY and CDR2 as FYNNEI. The CDR3 region is CASSYKGSTGELFF. The CDR3, as DNA: TGTGCCAGCAGTTATAAGGGGAGCACCGGGGAGCTGTTTTTT.

This clonotype is judged medium-sized. This beta chain appears as a stray read in a library generated for alpha chains; its size is not informative. V gene TRBV5-4 combines with J gene TRBJ1-1, with 12 nucleotides matching TRBD1. Germline V gene data show CDR1 as SGHNT and CDR2 as YYREEE (reference sequence). V trimming: 0 bases; J trimming: 1 base; junction bases outside the gene matches: 1. There are 16 residues in the CDR3. The DNA of the CDR3 is TGTGCCAGCAGCTTGGAGGGACAGGGGGCGAACACTGAAGCTTTCTTT. Amino acids: CASSLEGQGANTEAFF.

In its sample, this clonotype was seen many times. This beta chain lies outside the target of a library built for alpha chains; its clone size means little. The chain has TRBV9 and TRBJ2-2, with D perhaps matching TRBD2 (5 bases). In germline, CDR1 is SGDLS, CDR2 YYNGEE. Trimming shortened V by 0 bases and J by 4 bases, and 10 bases separated the two germline ends. The CDR3 consists of 15 residues. The chain's CDR3 is CASSVVGSATGELFF. CDR3 bases: TGTGCCAGCAGCGTAGTTGGGAGCGCCACCGGGGAGCTGTTTTTT.

This clonotype was observed many times. This beta chain is a stray sequence in a library constructed for alpha chains; its clone size is not meaningful. V usage is TRBV9 and J usage is TRBJ1-1, with 7 positions matching TRBD1. J was trimmed by 1 base and V by 1 base; bases with no gene match: 16. The CDR3 consists of 19 residues. Germline CDR1 reads SGDLS; CDR2 reads YYNGEE. CDR3 sequence: CASSVSDPGQLDQNTEAFF. Here the CDR3 DNA reads TGTGCCAGCAGCGTATCCGATCCGGGACAGCTAGATCAGAACACTGAAGCTTTCTTT.

This clonotype was observed many times. For a library built for alpha chains, this beta chain is a stray read; little rests on its size. J is TRBJ1-3 and V is TRBV6-1; D is unclear. This CDR3 spans 15 amino acids. Deletions cut 4 bases from V and 0 bases from J, with 10 bases between. Per germline, CDR1 MNHNS and CDR2 SASEGT. CDR3 coding DNA: TGTGCCAGCAGTGCCTTCGGGAGCTCTGGAAACACCATATATTTT. Protein product: CASSAFGSSGNTIYF.

This clonotype is medium-sized in the sample. This beta chain is an off-target read within a library intended for alpha chains, so its frequency means little. This chain uses TRBV4-3 with TRBJ1-6; D not resolved. Trimming took off 0 bases at V and 8 bases at J, with 5 bases between the two ends. The V gene's germline CDR1 is LGHNA and CDR2 YSLEER. The CDR3 sequence is 13 residues long. CDR3 region: CASSQEEDSPLHF. For the CDR3, the DNA is TGCGCCAGCAGCCAAGAGGAGGATTCACCCCTCCACTTT.

This clonotype was recorded many times. The library was prepared for alpha chains; this beta chain is a stray read, so its frequency means little. The chain joins TRBV6-2 or TRBV6-3 to TRBJ2-3; possibly TRBD1 or TRBD2 for D (5 bases each). The CDR3 extends over 15 amino acids. Trimming took off 2 bases at V and 6 bases at J, with 15 bases between the two ends. Per the germline V gene, CDR1 is MNHEY and CDR2 is SVGEGT. The CDR3 loop reads CASSYAPIGEDTQYF. The CDR3 bases are TGTGCCAGCAGTTACGCTCCAATAGGGGAGGATACGCAGTATTTT.